These T cell receptor beta chains were read from a single sample in a study of Graves' ophthalmopathy and Graves' hyperthyroidism. MiXCR was run by TCRdb on the multiplex PCR reads, yielding one entry per CDR3 protein. This sample has 680,000 or so distinct CDR3 sequences, with 20% to 25% found just once. Sequencing was done on a sample of peripheral blood. These receptors were collected from a woman aged 18-29 years with stable Graves' hyperthyroidism. Some clones in this sample may be carry-over from other donors' samples. Each CDR3 is given with its conserved first and last residue. Each record gives: J gene, clone size, D gene, V gene, CDR3 DNA, CDR3 protein. A D gene is named only where the DNA matches it firmly. A clone size is listed for some rows: how often the clone was seen (once, few, many), or a class if it is expanded.

J: TRBJ1-2
size: many
D: TRBD1
V: TRBV4-1
DNA: TGCGCCAGCAGCCAAGCGGGACAGCGCTATGGCTACACCTTC
CDR3: CASSQAGQRYGYTF

J: TRBJ2-7
size: few
D: .
V: TRBV3-1
DNA: TGTGCCAGCAGCCAAGCGGGATTCGAGCAGTACTTC
CDR3: CASSQAGFEQYF

J: TRBJ1-1
size: many
D: TRBD1
V: TRBV2
DNA: TGTGCCACCCGGATGACAGGGGGTGGGAACACTGAAGCTTTCTTT
CDR3: CATRMTGGGNTEAFF

J: TRBJ1-5
size: .
D: .
V: TRBV20-1
DNA: TGCAGTGCTAGACCCACACAGGGTGGTAGCAATCAGCCCCAGCATTTT
CDR3: CSARPTQGGSNQPQHF

J: TRBJ1-1
size: .
D: TRBD1
V: TRBV5-4
DNA: TGTGCCAGCAAGGGGGCAGCTGAAGCTTTCTTT
CDR3: CASKGAAEAFF

J: TRBJ2-7
size: many
D: TRBD1
V: TRBV28
DNA: TGTGCCAGCAGTTCAGGGGGCTCCTACGAGCAGTACTTC
CDR3: CASSSGGSYEQYF

J: TRBJ2-4
size: .
D: .
V: TRBV5-1
DNA: TGCGCCAGCAGCTTGACAGGGATGGGAAAAAACATTCAGTACTTC
CDR3: CASSLTGMGKNIQYF

J: TRBJ1-2
size: many
D: .
V: TRBV20-1
DNA: TGCAGTGCTAGGGGCATTTCGGGTAGACAAGCCTATGGCTACACCTTC
CDR3: CSARGISGRQAYGYTF

J: TRBJ1-2
size: few
D: .
V: TRBV6-1
DNA: TGTGCCAGCAAGTACGGGACTGGCTACACCTTC
CDR3: CASKYGTGYTF

J: TRBJ2-2
size: many
D: TRBD1
V: TRBV10-3
DNA: TGTGCCTCAGGACAGGGGATCGGCGGGGAGCTGTTTTTT
CDR3: CASGQGIGGELFF

J: TRBJ2-5
size: many
D: TRBD1
V: TRBV20-1
DNA: TGCAGTGCTAGAGATGTCGGCAGGGGGTACCAAGAGACCCAGTACTTC
CDR3: CSARDVGRGYQETQYF

J: TRBJ2-7
size: .
D: .
V: TRBV4-2
DNA: TGTGCCAGCAGCCAAGCCTTACAGGGCTACGAGCAGTACTTC
CDR3: CASSQALQGYEQYF

J: TRBJ1-2
size: many
D: .
V: TRBV29-1
DNA: TGCAGCGTTGAAAGGAGGACAAAAACCTATGGCTACACCTTC
CDR3: CSVERRTKTYGYTF

J: TRBJ2-7
size: many
D: .
V: TRBV28
DNA: TGTGCCAGCAGCCGTTTGCGGGTGGGGGACGAGCAGTACTTC
CDR3: CASSRLRVGDEQYF

J: TRBJ1-1
size: many
D: TRBD1
V: TRBV5-5
DNA: TGTGCCAGCAGCTTGGCCCTGGGGACAGGGAGTACTGAAGCTTTCTTT
CDR3: CASSLALGTGSTEAFF

J: TRBJ1-1
size: .
D: .
V: TRBV12-3/TRBV12-4
DNA: TGTGCCAGCACACCTTCAACCCTCTACAACACTGAAGCTTTCTTT
CDR3: CASTPSTLYNTEAFF

J: TRBJ2-3
size: many
D: TRBD1
V: TRBV28
DNA: TGTGCCAGCAGTTCATTCGACAGGGTTGATACGCAGTATTTT
CDR3: CASSSFDRVDTQYF

J: TRBJ2-5
size: .
D: TRBD2
V: TRBV7-8
DNA: TGTGCCAGCAGCGTCAGGGTAGCGGGAGGAGGGGAGACCCAGTACTTC
CDR3: CASSVRVAGGGETQYF

J: TRBJ2-5
size: many
D: .
V: TRBV7-2
DNA: TGTGCCAGCAGTTCGGGTGGGACCCAGTACTTC
CDR3: CASSSGGTQYF

J: TRBJ2-7
size: .
D: TRBD2
V: TRBV5-1
DNA: TGCGCCAGCAGCTTGGGGCTAGCGGGGGGGCCTGCCTACGAGCAGTACTTC
CDR3: CASSLGLAGGPAYEQYF

J: TRBJ1-2
size: few
D: .
V: TRBV15
DNA: TGTGCCACCAGTCGGGATTCGTTGCAGGGCTACACCTTC
CDR3: CATSRDSLQGYTF